This TCR beta chain was recovered during a study of blood T cell repertoires in COVID-19. This clone has at least ten counts. Germline V lookup: CDR1 MDHEN, CDR2 SYDVKM. Trimming removed 5 bases from V and 7 bases from J; junction bases left unmatched: 10. The CDR3 runs 14 residues. Data came from immunoSEQ multiplex PCR; TCRdb stores just in-frame clones and leaves some out. Of 35,000 to 45,000 clones in the sample, roughly 78% were seen once. The source is a man between 60 and 70 years old with acute or convalescent COVID-19. The sample consisted of peripheral blood. The chain combines TRBV28 with TRBJ2-7; 8 bases are a match to TRBD2. The CDR3 nucleotides are TGTGCCAGCAGTCCAAGCGGGAGAGCGGTGGAGCAGTACTTC. Protein product: CASSPSGRAVEQYF.